The entry below gives a single T cell receptor (beta chain) sequence along with its context. Antigen specificity is unknown. Germline V gives CDR1 SNHLY, CDR2 FYNNEI. The CDR3 extends over 16 amino acids. With V trimmed by 6 bases and J by 7 bases, 12 bases remained unmatched. Data came from immunoSEQ multiplex PCR; TCRdb stores just in-frame clones and leaves some out. The sample includes 50,000 to 60,000 clones, about 92% seen only once; the top ten take around 17%. This sample was taken from a study of lymphopenia after photon versus proton radiotherapy. Whole-study results and caveats: Survival link was tested only in deceased patients; proton benefit remains a possibility. Proton therapy kept repertoires fairly stable, unlike photons, which gained effector/memory cells. After the lymphocyte nadir, photon-treated repertoires showed oligoclonal expansion, especially of CD8+ Temra cells. Larger post-nadir TCR diversity loss correlated inversely with survival in deceased patients.

This TCR was recovered from a woman aged 40-49 years with cholangiocarcinoma. The source material was peripheral blood, sampled from a patient treated with photon-based radiotherapy. This rearrangement joins TRBV2 to TRBJ2-3, with 11 bases that match TRBD1. The DNA of the CDR3 is TGTGCCAGCAGACCCTCATGGACAGGGGGCCAAAATACGCAGTATTTT. Translating it yields CASRPSWTGGQNTQYF. Full variable domain (remainder filled in from reference TRBV2 and TRBJ2-3): EPEVTQTPSHQVTQMGQEVILRCVPISNHLYFYWYRQILGQKVEFLVSFYNNEISEKSEIFDDQFSVERPDGSNFTLKIRSTKLEDSAMYFCASRPSWTGGQNTQYFGPGTRLTVL.